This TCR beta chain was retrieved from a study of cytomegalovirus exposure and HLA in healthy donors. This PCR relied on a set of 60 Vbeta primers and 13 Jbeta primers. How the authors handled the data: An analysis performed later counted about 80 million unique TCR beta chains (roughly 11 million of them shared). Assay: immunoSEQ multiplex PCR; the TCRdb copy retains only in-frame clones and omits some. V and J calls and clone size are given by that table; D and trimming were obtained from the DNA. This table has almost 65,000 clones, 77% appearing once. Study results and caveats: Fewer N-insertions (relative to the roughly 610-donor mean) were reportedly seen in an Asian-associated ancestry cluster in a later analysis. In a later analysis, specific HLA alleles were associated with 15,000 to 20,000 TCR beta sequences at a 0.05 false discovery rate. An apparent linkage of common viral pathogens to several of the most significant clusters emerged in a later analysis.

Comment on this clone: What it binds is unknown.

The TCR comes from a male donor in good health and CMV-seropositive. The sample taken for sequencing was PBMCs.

The CDR3 loop is CASSPSGQGQDEQYF. Here the CDR3 DNA reads TGTGCCAGCTCACCCTCGGGACAGGGCCAAGACGAGCAGTACTTC. The genes are TRBV18 and TRBJ2-7; 9 bases fit TRBD1. Per germline, CDR1 KGHSH and CDR2 LQKENI. This CDR3 is 15 amino acids long. The J segment lost 5 bases and the V segment lost 3 bases, leaving 8 bases of the junction unmatched.